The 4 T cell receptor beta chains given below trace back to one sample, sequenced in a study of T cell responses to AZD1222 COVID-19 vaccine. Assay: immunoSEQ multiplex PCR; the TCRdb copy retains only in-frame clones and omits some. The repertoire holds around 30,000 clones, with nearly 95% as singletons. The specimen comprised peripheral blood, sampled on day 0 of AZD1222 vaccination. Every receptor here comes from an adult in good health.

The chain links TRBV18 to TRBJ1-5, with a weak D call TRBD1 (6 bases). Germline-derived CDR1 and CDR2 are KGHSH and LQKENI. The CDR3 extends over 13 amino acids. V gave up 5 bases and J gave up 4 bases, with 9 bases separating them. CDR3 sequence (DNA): TGTGCCAGCTCAACGGACAGAAATCAGCCCCAGCATTTT. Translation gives CASSTDRNQPQHF.

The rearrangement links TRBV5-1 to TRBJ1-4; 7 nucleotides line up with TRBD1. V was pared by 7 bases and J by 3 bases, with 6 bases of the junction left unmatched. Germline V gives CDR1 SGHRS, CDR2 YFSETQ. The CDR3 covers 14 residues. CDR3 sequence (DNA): TGCGCCAGCGGATGGGGACAGCCTAATGAAAAACTGTTTTTT. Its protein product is CASGWGQPNEKLFF.

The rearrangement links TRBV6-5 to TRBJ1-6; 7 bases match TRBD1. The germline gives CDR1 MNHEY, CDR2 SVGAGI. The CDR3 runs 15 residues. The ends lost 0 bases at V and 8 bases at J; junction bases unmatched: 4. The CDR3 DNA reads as TGTGCCAGCAGTTACTCCCACAGGGGTGATTCACCCCTCCACTTT. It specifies CASSYSHRGDSPLHF.

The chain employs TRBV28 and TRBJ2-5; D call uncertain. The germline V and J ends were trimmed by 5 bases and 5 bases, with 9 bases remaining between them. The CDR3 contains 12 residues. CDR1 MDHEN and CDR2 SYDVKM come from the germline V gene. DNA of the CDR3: TGTGCCAGCAGTCCCCGTAGTGAGACCCAGTACTTC. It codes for CASSPRSETQYF.